This passage covers 13 T cell receptor beta chains from one sample sequenced in a study of Graves' ophthalmopathy and Graves' hyperthyroidism. Amplification from RNA transcripts yielded the TCR beta CDR3 regions. Scientists carried out first-round RT-PCR using HTBI primers and then a second-round multiplex PCR. TCRdb redid the calling of the multiplex PCR reads with MiXCR, one entry per CDR3 protein. The sample contains 400,000 to 450,000 distinct CDR3 sequences, about 21% of which appear only once. Sequenced: peripheral blood. The receptor set was obtained from a woman between 18 and 29 years old with stable Graves' hyperthyroidism.

This clonotype was counted at least ten times. The chain is built from TRBV5-5 and TRBJ2-7; 9 bases fit TRBD2. This CDR3 region has 15 residues. V lost 4 bases and J lost 5; bases outside the gene matches: 10. Germline CDR1 SGHKS, CDR2 YYEKEE (reference sequence). This chain's CDR3 is CASSPVIAGANEQYF. The DNA for the CDR3 is TGTGCCAGCAGCCCGGTAATAGCGGGAGCCAACGAGCAGTACTTC.

This chain links TRBV7-9 with TRBJ1-1; no clear D gene. The CDR3 loop spans 14 amino acids. V was trimmed by 5 bases and J by 1 base, leaving 11 bases between them. Germline V gene sequence: CDR1 SEHNR, CDR2 FQNEAQ (reference sequence). The CDR3 protein is CASSHKGWNTEAFF. The CDR3 nucleotides are TGTGCCAGCAGCCACAAAGGATGGAACACTGAAGCTTTCTTT.

The chain combines TRBV5-1 with TRBJ1-1; 7 bases agree with TRBD1. Per germline, CDR1 SGHRS and CDR2 YFSETQ. V shed 0 bases, J shed 5 bases, and the junction held 10 bases outside the gene matches. The CDR3 is 16 amino acids. The CDR3 loop reads CASSLGRQGPGTEAFF. DNA for the CDR3: TGCGCCAGCAGCTTGGGACGACAGGGCCCGGGGACTGAAGCTTTCTTT. The variable domain in full, completed from reference TRBV5-1 and TRBJ1-1, reads KAGVTQTPRYLIKTRGQQVTLSCSPISGHRSVSWYQQTPGQGLQFLFEYFSETQRNKGNFPGRFSGRQFSNSRSEMNVSTLELGDSALYLCASSLGRQGPGTEAFFGQGTRLTVV.

In its sample, this clonotype was seen a few times. The rearrangement links TRBV6-1 to TRBJ1-5; 10 nucleotides match TRBD1. The junction had 3 bases not matched to a gene; V was cut back by 5 bases and J by 2 bases. The CDR3 totals 15 residues. Germline lookup yields CDR1 MNHNS and CDR2 SASEGT. The CDR3 loop is CASSPTGGGNQPQHF. The CDR3, as DNA: TGTGCCAGCAGTCCGACAGGGGGCGGCAATCAGCCCCAGCATTTT.

The sample holds many counts of this clonotype. The CDR3 is CSARGKGQGARAFF. Here the CDR3 DNA reads TGCAGTGCTAGAGGGAAAGGGCAGGGGGCAAGAGCTTTCTTT. This chain connects TRBV20-1 to TRBJ1-1; TRBD1 agrees at 8 bases. The V and J ends lost 1 base and 10 bases, in that order; junction bases with no gene match: 11. Germline loops: CDR1 DFQATT, CDR2 SNEGSKA (reference sequence). The length of the CDR3 is 14 residues.

The J gene is TRBJ2-5, the V gene TRBV6-1; 8 bases are a match to TRBD2. In germline, CDR1 is MNHNS, CDR2 SASEGT. The CDR3 covers 14 residues. J gave up 0 bases and V 9 bases, and 6 bases lay outside the gene matches. The CDR3 spells CARTGTRNQETQYF. In nucleotides, the CDR3 is TGTGCCAGAACGGGGACTAGAAACCAAGAGACCCAGTACTTC.

J is TRBJ1-1 and V is TRBV6-2 or TRBV6-3; 8 bases fit TRBD1. Losses at the gene ends were 6 bases for V and 1 base for J; bases not matched to a gene: 10. Germline CDR1 MNHEY, CDR2 SVGEGT. The CDR3 totals 16 residues. CDR3 loop: CASSPGTGGWNTEAFF. In DNA form, the CDR3 reads TGTGCCAGCAGCCCCGGGACAGGAGGTTGGAACACTGAAGCTTTCTTT.

This clonotype was counted ten times or more. The CDR3 bases are TGCGCCAGCAGCTTTAGCGACTCCTACGAGCAGTACTTC. Protein: CASSFSDSYEQYF. The chain joins TRBV5-1 to TRBJ2-7; tentative D call: TRBD2 (5 bases). The CDR3 loop spans 13 amino acids. V was pared by 2 bases and J by 0 bases, with 6 bases between. Germline lookup yields CDR1 SGHRS and CDR2 YFSETQ.

This clonotype has a handful of counts. The rearrangement joins TRBV11-2 to TRBJ2-5; 8 bases are a match to TRBD1. CDR3 length: 15 amino acids. Germline loops: CDR1 SGHAT, CDR2 FQNNGV. J lost 7 bases, V lost 5 bases, and 12 bases had no gene match. For the CDR3, the DNA is TGTGCCAGCAGCCCCAGACAGGGGACCAAGAGGACCCAGTACTTC. Its protein is CASSPRQGTKRTQYF.

The chain combines TRBV4-1 with TRBJ1-6; D is undetermined. V was pared by 3 bases and J by 9 bases, with 18 bases between. CDR1 and CDR2 (germline): MGHRA, YSYEKL. The CDR3 spans 16 residues. The CDR3 region has the DNA TGCGCCAGCAGCCAGGCCCGTGGTGCCGTGCGTTCACCCCTCCACTTT. This encodes CASSQARGAVRSPLHF.

This clonotype has a count of ten or more. V gene TRBV3-1 combines with J gene TRBJ2-5; D not resolved. The CDR3 is 9 amino acids. CDR1 and CDR2 from the germline V gene are LGHDT and YNNKEL (reference sequence). Trimming pared 1 base from V and 12 bases from J, leaving 3 bases between. This chain's CDR3 is CASSQVEYF. DNA of the CDR3: TGTGCCAGCAGCCAAGTGGAGTACTTC.

This clonotype was counted only a few times. V gene TRBV10-3 combines with J gene TRBJ2-3, with 8 bases identical to TRBD2. The J segment lost 4 bases and the V segment lost 10 bases, leaving 13 bases of the junction unmatched. The CDR3 contains 15 residues. CDR1 ENHRY and CDR2 SYGVKD come from the germline V gene. CDR3 region: CATLLGTRGADTQYF. In DNA, the CDR3 is TGTGCCACCCTCCTCGGGACTAGGGGGGCAGATACGCAGTATTTT.

This clonotype came up many times. This chain connects TRBV6-1 to TRBJ1-1; no reliable D call. Germline assignment: CDR1 MNHNS and CDR2 SASEGT. The V end lost 6 bases, the J end lost 7 bases, and 21 bases lay between the germline ends. There are 15 residues in the CDR3. The CDR3 protein is CASRGPRGLMGEAFF. Written as DNA, the CDR3 is TGTGCCAGCAGAGGGCCGAGAGGTTTGATGGGTGAAGCTTTCTTT.